The 24 T cell receptor beta chains below all came from one sample that was sequenced in a study of CD8+ T cells in alopecia areata. Extraction and reverse transcription of RNA yielded cDNA as the sequencing template. The data were produced by immunoSEQ multiplex PCR, yet TCRdb's version contains in-frame clones alone and is incomplete. The sample has approximately 30,000 clones; 62% are singletons. Sequenced: NKG2D-high CD8+ T cells sorted from blood. The receptors stem from a human donor with alopecia areata.

In this sample, this clone turned up a few times. The chain is built from TRBV7-8 and TRBJ2-5; D is unresolved. V was clipped by 5 bases and J by 0 bases, with 10 bases between them. The germline V gene encodes CDR1 SGHVS and CDR2 FQNEAQ. This CDR3 is built from 14 residues. CDR3 in DNA: TGTGCCAGCAGCAGCAGTAACCACCAAGAGACCCAGTACTTC. Its protein product is CASSSSNHQETQYF.

This clone was recorded only once. This chain uses TRBV7-6 with TRBJ1-4; D uncertain. Germline V lookup: CDR1 SGHVS, CDR2 FNYEAQ. The CDR3 contains 17 residues. Trimming cost V 4 bases and J 2 bases, with 17 bases left between them. The CDR3 region is CASSSITGSATNEKLFF. The DNA for the CDR3 is TGTGCCAGCAGCTCAATTACGGGGTCCGCGACTAATGAAAAACTGTTTTTT.

The chain recombines TRBV28 with TRBJ2-3; the match to TRBD1 covers 8 bases. Unmatched junction bases numbered 16, after V lost 4 bases and J lost 10 bases. Germline loops: CDR1 MDHEN, CDR2 SYDVKM. The CDR3 totals 16 residues. CDR3 bases: TGTGCCAGCAGTTCCCGACAGGGGCGAACGTACAGATCGCAGTATTTT. Translated: CASSSRQGRTYRSQYF.

The chain recombines TRBV6-6 with TRBJ2-5; 7 bases map to TRBD1. Losses at the gene ends were 5 bases for V and 4 bases for J; bases not matched to a gene: 4. This CDR3 is built from 13 residues. Germline assignment: CDR1 MNHNY and CDR2 SVGAGI (reference sequence). CDR3 residues: CASSRQGAETQYF. CDR3 in DNA: TGTGCCAGCAGTCGACAGGGTGCAGAGACCCAGTACTTC.

This clone was observed a handful of times. The chain recombines TRBV10-3 with TRBJ2-3; 10 bases are a match to TRBD2. The CDR3 loop spans 14 amino acids. The germline gives CDR1 ENHRY, CDR2 SYGVKD. J lost 4 bases, V lost 6 bases, and 4 bases had no gene match. Written as DNA, the CDR3 is TGTGCCATCAGGTCTAGCGGGAGTTCAGATACGCAGTATTTT. This translates into CAIRSSGSSDTQYF.

The V gene is TRBV10-2, the J gene TRBJ2-5; possibly TRBD2 for D (6 bases). V was trimmed by 6 bases and J by 5 bases, leaving 19 bases between them. The V gene's germline CDR1 is WSHSY and CDR2 SAAADI. The CDR3 covers 15 residues. For the CDR3, the DNA is TGCGCCAGCAGGGCGGGAAATCCCCTCCGGGAGACCCAGTACTTC. It translates to CASRAGNPLRETQYF.

The V gene is TRBV19, the J gene TRBJ2-5; 10 bases match TRBD2. The CDR3 has 15 amino acids. V lost 5 bases and J lost 1; bases outside the gene matches: 4. Germline assignment: CDR1 LNHDA and CDR2 SQIVND (reference sequence). The CDR3 DNA sequence: TGTGCCAGTAGTTTTGGGACTAGCGTCCAAGAGACCCAGTACTTC. It codes for CASSFGTSVQETQYF.

The J gene is TRBJ2-7, the V gene TRBV6-1; D ambiguous. This CDR3 region has 11 residues. Germline V gives CDR1 MNHNS, CDR2 SASEGT. V dropped 6 bases and J dropped 6 bases, with 9 bases sitting between them. CDR3 nucleotide sequence: TGTGCCAGCAGGGCTATAGGCGAGCAGTACTTC. Amino acid sequence: CASRAIGEQYF.

The J gene is TRBJ1-1, the V gene TRBV5-1; tentative D call: TRBD1 (5 bases). Germline V lookup: CDR1 SGHRS, CDR2 YFSETQ. CDR3 length: 16 amino acids. Trimming left V 0 bases short and J 0 bases short, with 12 bases between. CDR3 DNA sequence: TGCGCCAGCAGCTTGGAGGCGGGGGTTATGAACACTGAAGCTTTCTTT. The encoded protein is CASSLEAGVMNTEAFF. Complete variable domain (other parts from reference TRBV5-1 and TRBJ1-1): KAGVTQTPRYLIKTRGQQVTLSCSPISGHRSVSWYQQTPGQGLQFLFEYFSETQRNKGNFPGRFSGRQFSNSRSEMNVSTLELGDSALYLCASSLEAGVMNTEAFFGQGTRLTVV.

This sequence joins TRBV15 and TRBJ1-5; D may be TRBD1 (6 bases). Trimming left V 3 bases short and J 3 bases short, with 12 bases between. From germline, CDR1 is LNHNV and CDR2 YYDKDF (reference sequence). The CDR3 extends over 15 amino acids. The CDR3 is CATSSNRDTNQPQHF. In DNA, the CDR3 is TGTGCCACCAGCAGTAACCGGGACACCAATCAGCCCCAGCATTTT.

The CDR3 DNA sequence: TGTGCCAGCAGTGAAGGGACTAGCGGGAGGGACGACTACGAGCAGTACTTC. It is translated as CASSEGTSGRDDYEQYF. The chain carries TRBV2 and TRBJ2-7; TRBD2 aligns across 15 bases. The trim removed 1 base at V and 3 bases at J, leaving 4 bases unmatched. The CDR3 length is 17 residues. Germline CDR1 SNHLY, CDR2 FYNNEI.

This clone was counted once. The chain is built from TRBV29-1 and TRBJ1-3; tentatively, D is TRBD1 (6 bases). V was trimmed by 6 bases and J by 0 bases, leaving 21 bases between them. This CDR3 has 17 amino acids. CDR1 SQVTM and CDR2 ANQGSEA come from the germline V gene. The CDR3 DNA reads as TGCAGCGTGACGGCGGGGCCCCGGGGGCTCTCTGGAAACACCATATATTTT. This gives the protein CSVTAGPRGLSGNTIYF.

This rearrangement joins TRBV5-6 to TRBJ1-1; the D is unclear. CDR3 length: 11 amino acids. The V gene's germline CDR1 is SGHDT and CDR2 YYEEEE. Trimming pared 3 bases from V and 3 bases from J, leaving 3 bases between. For the CDR3, the DNA is TGTGCCAGCAGCTATCACACTGAAGCTTTCTTT. This codes for CASSYHTEAFF.

The chain carries TRBV5-1 and TRBJ2-7; tentatively, D is TRBD1 (6 bases). The germline V gene has CDR1 SGHRS and CDR2 YFSETQ. The length of the CDR3 is 14 residues. Trimming shortened V by 0 bases and J by 7 bases, and 14 bases separated the two germline ends. The CDR3 is CASSLVQGQREQYF. The CDR3 coding sequence is TGCGCCAGCAGCTTGGTTCAGGGGCAAAGGGAGCAGTACTTC.

V usage is TRBV30 and J usage is TRBJ2-7, with D perhaps assigned TRBD1 or TRBD2 (5 bases each). CDR1 GTSNPN and CDR2 SVGIG come from the germline V gene (reference sequence). The CDR3 has 14 residues. V gave up 2 bases and J gave up 0 bases, with 11 bases separating them. CDR3 sequence: CAWSFGTGSYEQYF. DNA for the CDR3: TGTGCCTGGAGTTTTGGGACGGGCTCCTACGAGCAGTACTTC.

V is TRBV15 and J is TRBJ2-1; TRBD2 might be the D (5 bases). The CDR3 length is 13 residues. Germline lookup yields CDR1 LNHNV and CDR2 YYDKDF (reference sequence). The V end lost 5 bases, the J end lost 9 bases, and 14 bases lay between the germline ends. The DNA for the CDR3 is TGTGCCACCAGCGGACTGATGGCTTCTGAGCAGTTCTTC. Encoded protein: CATSGLMASEQFF.

CDR3 nucleotide sequence: TGTGCCAGCAGCCCTCTAGGGAATCAGCCCCAGCATTTT. Translated: CASSPLGNQPQHF. This rearrangement joins TRBV14 to TRBJ1-5; the D is unclear. The CDR3 runs to 13 residues. V lost 4 bases to trimming and J lost 4 bases, with 8 bases between them. Germline CDR1 and CDR2: SGHDN and FVKESK.

V is TRBV2 and J is TRBJ1-2; a weak D match, TRBD1 (6 bases). The CDR3 totals 14 residues. Trimming left V 1 base short and J 8 bases short, with 14 bases between. The V gene's germline CDR1 is SNHLY and CDR2 FYNNEI. The CDR3 region is CASSEGFGGQGYTF. CDR3 sequence (DNA): TGTGCCAGCAGTGAAGGGTTTGGGGGCCAGGGCTACACCTTC.

The rearrangement links TRBV27 to TRBJ2-5; D remains unclear. Near its end, the DNA agrees better with TRBJ2-7, so the J call may be wrong. Per germline, CDR1 MNHEY and CDR2 SMNVEV (reference sequence). This CDR3 contains 13 residues. CDR3 sequence reads: CASSLSAFYEQYF. The CDR3 DNA is TGTGCCAGCAGTTTATCGGCATTCTACGAGCAGTACTTC.

The V call is TRBV19, the J call TRBJ2-1; 12 nucleotides match TRBD2. Trimming took 5 bases from V and 6 from J; bases not matched to a gene: 2. CDR3 length: 14 residues. Germline V gives CDR1 LNHDA, CDR2 SQIVND (reference sequence). DNA of the CDR3: TGTGCCAGTAGTCTAGCGGGGGGGCTCAATGAGCAGTTCTTC. Protein: CASSLAGGLNEQFF.

This clone was seen a single time. V is TRBV5-1 and J is TRBJ1-1; perhaps TRBD1 as D (5 bases). CDR1 and CDR2 from the germline V gene are SGHRS and YFSETQ. The CDR3 is 15 residues long. V was clipped by 0 bases and J by 0 bases, with 9 bases between them. CDR3 sequence (DNA): TGCGCCAGCAGCTTGGTTGGGGACCTGAACACTGAAGCTTTCTTT. This gives the protein CASSLVGDLNTEAFF.

This chain uses TRBV7-8 with TRBJ2-5, with 10 bases aligning to TRBD2. V gave up 2 bases and J gave up 5 bases; unmatched junction bases: 8. CDR1 and CDR2 (germline): SGHVS, FQNEAQ. This CDR3 region has 16 residues. CDR3 in amino acids: CASSLSSGRGVETQYF. The CDR3 DNA reads TGTGCCAGCAGCTTATCAAGCGGGAGGGGGGTGGAGACCCAGTACTTC.

This chain connects TRBV7-9 to TRBJ2-5, with no clear D. The CDR3 totals 13 residues. Trimming removed 5 bases at V and 5 bases at J, with 12 bases between. Germline V gene sequence: CDR1 SEHNR, CDR2 FQNEAQ (reference sequence). CDR3 residues: CASSALGMETQYF. In nucleotides, the CDR3 is TGTGCCAGCAGCGCGTTGGGAATGGAGACCCAGTACTTC. The variable domain in full, completed from reference TRBV7-9 and TRBJ2-5, reads DTGVSQNPRHKITKRGQNVTFRCDPISEHNRLYWYRQTLGQGPEFLTYFQNEAQLEKSRLLSDRFSAERPKGSFSTLEIQRTEQGDSAMYLCASSALGMETQYFGPGTRLLVL.

V gene TRBV5-1 combines with J gene TRBJ1-2; D might be TRBD1 (5 bases). V was shortened by 0 bases and J by 6 bases, with 9 bases between the two germline ends. CDR3 length: 13 residues. Germline values: CDR1 SGHRS, CDR2 YFSETQ. CDR3 nucleotide sequence: TGCGCCAGCAGCTTGGAGGGGTACGATGGCTACACCTTC. This translates into CASSLEGYDGYTF.